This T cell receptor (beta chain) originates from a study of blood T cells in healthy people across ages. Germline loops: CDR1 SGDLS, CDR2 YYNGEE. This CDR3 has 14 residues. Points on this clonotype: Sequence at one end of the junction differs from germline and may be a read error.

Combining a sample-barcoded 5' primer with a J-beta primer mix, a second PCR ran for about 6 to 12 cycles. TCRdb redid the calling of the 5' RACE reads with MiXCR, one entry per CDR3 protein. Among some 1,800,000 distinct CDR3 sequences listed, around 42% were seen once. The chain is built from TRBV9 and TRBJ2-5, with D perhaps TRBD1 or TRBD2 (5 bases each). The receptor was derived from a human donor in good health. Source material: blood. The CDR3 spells CASSPSPGSETRYF. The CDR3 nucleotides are TGTGCCAGCAGCCCTAGCCCAGGGTCGGAGACCCGGTACTTC.